The rows below give T cell receptor beta chains drawn from one sample of a study of cytomegalovirus exposure and HLA in healthy donors. The repertoire was sequenced with immunoSEQ multiplex PCR; TCRdb's copy has only in-frame clones and lacks some. The repertoire holds some 70,000 clones, with around nine tenths as singletons. Sequenced input: PBMCs. All receptors derive from a woman between 18 and 30 years old in good health and CMV-seronegative. CDR3s include the opening cysteine and the closing phenylalanine or tryptophan. Fields, in order: V gene, D gene, J gene, clone size, CDR3 protein, CDR3 DNA. D genes are given only for firm matches. Rows give clone size only sometimes, using once, few, many, or a class for an expanded clone.

v_gene: TRBV5-1
d_gene: TRBD2
j_gene: TRBJ2-7
abundance: NA
CDR3aa: CASSFASGVLYEQYF
CDR3nt: TGCGCCAGCAGCTTTGCTAGCGGGGTACTCTACGAGCAGTACTTC

v_gene: TRBV7-2
d_gene: NA
j_gene: TRBJ1-2
abundance: once
CDR3aa: CASSLARGNYGYTF
CDR3nt: TGTGCCAGCAGCTTAGCACGCGGTAACTATGGCTACACCTTC

v_gene: TRBV9
d_gene: NA
j_gene: TRBJ1-4
abundance: NA
CDR3aa: CASSVVQGHVEKLFF
CDR3nt: TGTGCCAGCAGCGTAGTACAGGGTCACGTTGAAAAACTGTTTTTT

v_gene: TRBV7-2
d_gene: NA
j_gene: TRBJ1-2
abundance: NA
CDR3aa: CASSLGGGAGIYGYTF
CDR3nt: TGTGCCAGCAGCTTAGGGGGTGGGGCTGGGATCTATGGCTACACCTTC

v_gene: TRBV5-5
d_gene: TRBD1
j_gene: TRBJ1-2
abundance: once
CDR3aa: CASSRTRHGTGGADGYTF
CDR3nt: TGTGCCAGCAGCCGAACCCGACATGGGACAGGGGGCGCCGATGGCTACACCTTC

v_gene: TRBV9
d_gene: NA
j_gene: TRBJ2-2
abundance: once
CDR3aa: CASSVGGNTGELFF
CDR3nt: TGTGCCAGCAGCGTAGGAGGGAACACCGGGGAGCTGTTTTTT

v_gene: TRBV27
d_gene: TRBD1
j_gene: TRBJ2-3
abundance: NA
CDR3aa: CASSLGQGITDTQYF
CDR3nt: TGTGCCAGCAGTTTGGGACAGGGAATCACAGATACGCAGTATTTT

v_gene: TRBV5-6
d_gene: NA
j_gene: TRBJ1-5
abundance: NA
CDR3aa: CASSPRGNYSNQPQHF
CDR3nt: TGTGCCAGCAGCCCCCGGGGAAATTATAGCAATCAGCCCCAGCATTTT

v_gene: TRBV7-6
d_gene: NA
j_gene: TRBJ1-3
abundance: NA
CDR3aa: CASSLSRGYSGNTIYF
CDR3nt: TGTGCCAGCAGCTTAAGCAGGGGCTACTCTGGAAACACCATATATTTT

v_gene: TRBV11-3
d_gene: NA
j_gene: TRBJ2-7
abundance: NA
CDR3aa: CASSLDIGHFYEQYF
CDR3nt: TGTGCCAGCAGCTTAGATATAGGACACTTCTACGAGCAGTACTTC

v_gene: TRBV9
d_gene: TRBD2
j_gene: TRBJ2-7
abundance: NA
CDR3aa: CASSGSGLAGEYEQYF
CDR3nt: TGTGCCAGCAGCGGTAGCGGGCTAGCGGGGGAGTACGAGCAGTACTTC

v_gene: TRBV27
d_gene: TRBD2
j_gene: TRBJ2-7
abundance: NA
CDR3aa: CASNSGGEQYF
CDR3nt: TGTGCCAGCAACTCCGGGGGGGAGCAGTACTTC

v_gene: TRBV7-3
d_gene: TRBD1
j_gene: TRBJ1-4
abundance: NA
CDR3aa: CASSPRDRGDQGEKLFF
CDR3nt: TGTGCCAGCAGCCCCCGGGACAGGGGTGATCAAGGCGAAAAACTGTTTTTT

v_gene: TRBV5-1
d_gene: TRBD2
j_gene: TRBJ2-7
abundance: NA
CDR3aa: CASSLEGFPGLAGHEQYF
CDR3nt: TGCGCCAGCAGCTTGGAAGGGTTCCCGGGACTAGCGGGCCACGAGCAGTACTTC

v_gene: TRBV7-9
d_gene: NA
j_gene: TRBJ2-7
abundance: NA
CDR3aa: CASSSYPQVHEQYF
CDR3nt: TGTGCCAGCAGCTCCTACCCTCAGGTTCACGAGCAGTACTTC

v_gene: TRBV4-1
d_gene: TRBD2
j_gene: TRBJ2-2
abundance: few
CDR3aa: CASSATGLAGPTGELFF
CDR3nt: TGCGCCAGCAGCGCCACCGGACTAGCGGGTCCCACCGGGGAGCTGTTTTTT

v_gene: TRBV11-3
d_gene: NA
j_gene: TRBJ1-1
abundance: NA
CDR3aa: CASSFGNTEAFF
CDR3nt: TGTGCCAGCAGCTTCGGGAACACTGAAGCTTTCTTT

v_gene: TRBV6-5
d_gene: NA
j_gene: TRBJ2-1
abundance: NA
CDR3aa: CASSGSTFSYNEQFF
CDR3nt: TGTGCCAGCAGTGGTTCGACATTTTCCTACAATGAGCAGTTCTTC

v_gene: TRBV4-3
d_gene: NA
j_gene: TRBJ1-2
abundance: NA
CDR3aa: CASSQDWAGPYGYTF
CDR3nt: TGCGCCAGCAGCCAAGATTGGGCAGGGCCCTATGGCTACACCTTC

v_gene: TRBV19
d_gene: TRBD2
j_gene: TRBJ2-1
abundance: NA
CDR3aa: CASRRTSGGTYNEQFF
CDR3nt: TGTGCCAGTAGGCGGACTAGCGGGGGGACCTACAATGAGCAGTTCTTC

v_gene: TRBV5-1
d_gene: TRBD1
j_gene: TRBJ2-5
abundance: NA
CDR3aa: CASSYGTGQETQYF
CDR3nt: TGCGCCAGCAGCTACGGGACAGGTCAAGAGACCCAGTACTTC

v_gene: TRBV9
d_gene: NA
j_gene: TRBJ1-1
abundance: NA
CDR3aa: CASSRGAGAGDMNTEAFF
CDR3nt: TGTGCCAGCAGCAGGGGAGCGGGGGCCGGGGACATGAACACTGAAGCTTTCTTT

v_gene: TRBV12-5
d_gene: TRBD1
j_gene: TRBJ2-5
abundance: NA
CDR3aa: CASGDDSWDRKETQYF
CDR3nt: TGTGCTAGTGGCGATGATTCTTGGGACAGAAAAGAGACCCAGTACTTC

v_gene: TRBV29-1
d_gene: TRBD2
j_gene: TRBJ2-1
abundance: NA
CDR3aa: CSLRGTSGSEVYNEQFF
CDR3nt: TGCAGCCTGCGGGGGACTAGCGGGAGCGAAGTCTACAATGAGCAGTTCTTC

v_gene: TRBV11-2
d_gene: TRBD1
j_gene: TRBJ1-2
abundance: NA
CDR3aa: CASSLTGVRGDYGYTF
CDR3nt: TGTGCCAGCAGCTTGACAGGGGTTCGAGGGGACTATGGCTACACCTTC

v_gene: TRBV7-3
d_gene: TRBD1
j_gene: TRBJ2-5
abundance: NA
CDR3aa: CASSRRGPQETQYF
CDR3nt: TGTGCCAGCAGCCGCAGGGGGCCGCAAGAGACCCAGTACTTC

v_gene: TRBV10-2
d_gene: NA
j_gene: TRBJ2-1
abundance: NA
CDR3aa: CASSLRQDEQFF
CDR3nt: TGCGCCAGCAGCCTGAGACAGGATGAGCAGTTCTTC

v_gene: TRBV16
d_gene: NA
j_gene: TRBJ1-2
abundance: NA
CDR3aa: CASSQSWGDRGYTF
CDR3nt: TGTGCCAGCAGCCAATCGTGGGGCGACCGGGGCTACACCTTC

v_gene: TRBV28
d_gene: TRBD2
j_gene: TRBJ2-1
abundance: NA
CDR3aa: CASSSSPLAGVLDEQFF
CDR3nt: TGTGCCAGCAGTTCCTCTCCACTAGCGGGAGTACTCGATGAGCAGTTCTTC

v_gene: TRBV7-2
d_gene: TRBD1
j_gene: TRBJ1-2
abundance: NA
CDR3aa: CASSLAGTVYGYTF
CDR3nt: TGTGCCAGCAGCTTAGCCGGGACAGTCTATGGCTACACCTTC

v_gene: TRBV15
d_gene: TRBD1
j_gene: TRBJ2-1
abundance: NA
CDR3aa: CATSGTGRPDEQFF
CDR3nt: TGTGCCACCAGCGGGACAGGGCGGCCGGATGAGCAGTTCTTC

v_gene: TRBV7-9
d_gene: NA
j_gene: TRBJ2-7
abundance: NA
CDR3aa: CASSLARGQGSYEQYF
CDR3nt: TGTGCCAGCAGCTTAGCGCGGGGTCAGGGTTCCTACGAGCAGTACTTC

v_gene: TRBV5-1
d_gene: TRBD2
j_gene: TRBJ2-1
abundance: NA
CDR3aa: CASSLAGGPSGYNEQFF
CDR3nt: TGCGCCAGCAGCCTAGCGGGAGGGCCATCGGGCTACAATGAGCAGTTCTTC

v_gene: TRBV4-2
d_gene: TRBD2
j_gene: TRBJ2-3
abundance: NA
CDR3aa: CASSQGGALAGVGTDTQYF
CDR3nt: TGTGCCAGCAGCCAAGGTGGGGCACTAGCGGGAGTTGGCACAGATACGCAGTATTTT

v_gene: TRBV28
d_gene: NA
j_gene: TRBJ2-5
abundance: NA
CDR3aa: CASSTSGETQYF
CDR3nt: TGTGCCAGCAGCACCTCGGGGGAGACCCAGTACTTC

v_gene: TRBV27
d_gene: TRBD1
j_gene: TRBJ2-7
abundance: NA
CDR3aa: CASRPTGTDGEQYF
CDR3nt: TGTGCCAGCAGGCCCACAGGGACAGATGGCGAGCAGTACTTC

v_gene: TRBV4-1
d_gene: NA
j_gene: TRBJ1-1
abundance: NA
CDR3aa: CASSARFGDMNTEAFF
CDR3nt: TGCGCCAGCAGCGCCCGTTTCGGCGACATGAACACTGAAGCTTTCTTT

v_gene: TRBV13
d_gene: TRBD1
j_gene: TRBJ2-7
abundance: NA
CDR3aa: CASSPDRDSYEQYF
CDR3nt: TGTGCCAGCAGCCCGGACCGGGACAGCTACGAGCAGTACTTC

v_gene: TRBV29-1
d_gene: TRBD2
j_gene: TRBJ2-7
abundance: NA
CDR3aa: CSVEAGSGSLDEQYF
CDR3nt: TGCAGCGTTGAAGCCGGTAGCGGGAGTCTCGACGAGCAGTACTTC

v_gene: TRBV7-2
d_gene: NA
j_gene: TRBJ2-3
abundance: NA
CDR3aa: CASSAQQGSTDTQYF
CDR3nt: TGTGCCAGCAGCGCACAACAGGGTAGTACAGATACGCAGTATTTT

v_gene: TRBV18
d_gene: TRBD1
j_gene: TRBJ2-2
abundance: NA
CDR3aa: CASSPQQGARNTGELFF
CDR3nt: TGTGCCAGCTCACCACAACAGGGGGCGAGAAACACCGGGGAGCTGTTTTTT

v_gene: TRBV2
d_gene: NA
j_gene: TRBJ2-7
abundance: NA
CDR3aa: CASRGTAGTHEQYF
CDR3nt: TGTGCCAGCAGGGGGACGGCGGGAACCCACGAGCAGTACTTC

v_gene: TRBV5-6
d_gene: NA
j_gene: TRBJ1-5
abundance: NA
CDR3aa: CASSLNGQQPQHF
CDR3nt: TGTGCCAGCAGCTTGAACGGACAGCAGCCCCAGCATTTT

v_gene: TRBV30
d_gene: NA
j_gene: TRBJ2-1
abundance: NA
CDR3aa: CAWTQYNEQFF
CDR3nt: TGTGCCTGGACCCAGTACAATGAGCAGTTCTTC

v_gene: TRBV29-1
d_gene: NA
j_gene: TRBJ2-1
abundance: NA
CDR3aa: CSVEDYQSNSYNEQFF
CDR3nt: TGCAGCGTTGAAGATTACCAGTCGAACTCCTACAATGAGCAGTTCTTC

v_gene: TRBV7-2
d_gene: NA
j_gene: TRBJ1-5
abundance: NA
CDR3aa: CASTPLAGHNQPQHF
CDR3nt: TGTGCCAGCACCCCCCTGGCGGGGCACAATCAGCCCCAGCATTTT

v_gene: TRBV18
d_gene: TRBD1
j_gene: TRBJ1-2
abundance: NA
CDR3aa: CASSPLRGLYGYTF
CDR3nt: TGTGCCAGCTCACCATTGAGGGGGCTCTATGGCTACACCTTC

v_gene: TRBV6-5
d_gene: TRBD1
j_gene: TRBJ2-3
abundance: once
CDR3aa: CASSYSRGQGSGTQYF
CDR3nt: TGTGCCAGCAGTTACTCTCGGGGACAGGGTTCGGGTACGCAGTATTTT

v_gene: TRBV5-6
d_gene: TRBD1
j_gene: TRBJ2-1
abundance: NA
CDR3aa: CASSFTGGNEQFF
CDR3nt: TGTGCCAGCAGCTTTACAGGGGGCAATGAGCAGTTCTTC

v_gene: TRBV6-4
d_gene: NA
j_gene: TRBJ1-1
abundance: NA
CDR3aa: CASPWPSDRDMNTEAFF
CDR3nt: TGTGCCAGCCCTTGGCCCTCCGACAGAGATATGAACACTGAAGCTTTCTTT

v_gene: TRBV4-3
d_gene: TRBD2
j_gene: TRBJ2-6
abundance: NA
CDR3aa: CASSQASGVSGANVLTF
CDR3nt: TGCGCCAGCAGCCAAGCCAGCGGGGTCTCTGGGGCCAACGTCCTGACTTTC